The clone carrying this T cell receptor beta chain was picked up one time. What it binds is unknown. These data come from a study of OX40 agonist ivuxolimab in advanced cancers. Per germline, CDR1 MDHEN and CDR2 SYDVKM. This CDR3 has 12 amino acids. Deletions cut 4 bases from V and 3 bases from J, with 7 bases between. TCRdb's table, derived via immunoSEQ multiplex PCR, lists solely in-frame clones and lacks some. The data show roughly 73,000 clones, over 85% seen once. Study-wide results and caveats: There were, on average, more expanded clones in CD8+ T cells than in CD4+. Circulating CD4+ and CD8+ T cells showed clonal expansion by week 6 at 0.1 to 3.0 mg/kg.

The sample in question was CD4+ or CD8+ T cells sorted from blood, obtained in a trial of the OX40 agonist ivuxolimab. This clonotype was obtained from an adult with an advanced solid tumor such as melanoma, head and neck, liver or kidney cancer. V gene TRBV28 combines with J gene TRBJ2-7, with a tentative D call TRBD1 (6 bases). CDR3 bases: TGTGCCAGCAGTTACAGGGTCTACGAGCAGTACTTC. Its translation: CASSYRVYEQYF.